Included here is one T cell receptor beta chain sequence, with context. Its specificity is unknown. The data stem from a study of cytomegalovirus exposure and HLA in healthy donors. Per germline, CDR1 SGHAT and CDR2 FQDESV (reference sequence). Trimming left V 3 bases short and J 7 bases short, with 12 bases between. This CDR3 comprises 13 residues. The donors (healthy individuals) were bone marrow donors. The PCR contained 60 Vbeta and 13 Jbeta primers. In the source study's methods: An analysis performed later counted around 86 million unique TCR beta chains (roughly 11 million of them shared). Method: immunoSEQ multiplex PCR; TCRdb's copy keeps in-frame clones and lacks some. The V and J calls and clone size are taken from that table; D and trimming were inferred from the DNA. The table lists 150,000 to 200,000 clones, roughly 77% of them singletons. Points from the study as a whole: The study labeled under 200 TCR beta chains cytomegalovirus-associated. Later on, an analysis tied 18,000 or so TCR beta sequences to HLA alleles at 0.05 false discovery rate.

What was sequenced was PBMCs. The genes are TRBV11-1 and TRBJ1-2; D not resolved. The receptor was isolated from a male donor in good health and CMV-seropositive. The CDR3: CASSLRGGVGYTF. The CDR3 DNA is TGTGCCAGCAGCTTGCGGGGAGGAGTTGGCTACACCTTC.